These T cell receptor beta chains were read from a single sample in a study of blood T cells in healthy people across ages. MiXCR, applied by TCRdb to the 5' RACE reads, yields one record per CDR3 protein. The data contain about 670,000 distinct CDR3 sequences, about 51% of them singletons. Material: blood. The receptors come from a woman of 80 years or more in good health. Each CDR3 is given with its conserved first and last residue. The D gene is left open where the match is weak. Expanded clones are given a class, and other clones once, few, many or no size at all.

D,size,V,J,DNA,CDR3
NA,many,TRBV29-1,TRBJ2-7,TGCAGCGTTGAGGGAGGAGGGAAAAATCCCTACGAGCAGTACTTC,CSVEGGGKNPYEQYF
NA,NA,TRBV15,TRBJ2-1,TGTGCCACCAGCAGAGATTACGATGGCGATGAGCAGTTCTTC,CATSRDYDGDEQFF
TRBD2,NA,TRBV7-9,TRBJ2-7,TGTGCCAGCAGCTTAGCCGGGACTAGCGGTTTCTACAATGAGCAGTACTTC,CASSLAGTSGFYNEQYF
NA,few,TRBV5-1,TRBJ2-2,TGCGCCAGCAGCTTGACGCAGCTCTTTAACACCGGGGAGCTGTTTTTT,CASSLTQLFNTGELFF
NA,NA,TRBV5-1,TRBJ2-3,TGCGCCAGCTTTCAGAACACAGATACGCAGTATTTT,CASFQNTDTQYF
TRBD1,few,TRBV28,TRBJ1-3,TGTGCCAGCCAGACAGGGGGGAGAGGAAACACCATATATTTT,CASQTGGRGNTIYF
TRBD1,many,TRBV10-3,TRBJ2-6,TGTGCCATAACGACAGGGCGGGGGGCCAACGTCCTGACTTTC,CAITTGRGANVLTF
TRBD2,many,TRBV9,TRBJ2-3,TGTGCCAGCAGCGTAGCACGCGGGAGGGTACTAAGCACAGATACGCAGTATTTT,CASSVARGRVLSTDTQYF
TRBD1,NA,TRBV12-3/TRBV12-4,TRBJ2-7,TGTGCCAGCAGTCTGGGACAGATTAATGAGCAGTACTTC,CASSLGQINEQYF
TRBD2,NA,TRBV2,TRBJ2-7,TGTGCCAGCAGTGACGTAGCGGGAGGGCTGATCAATGAGCAGTACTTC,CASSDVAGGLINEQYF
NA,few,TRBV29-1,TRBJ1-1,TGCAGCGCTAAGGGTCCCACTGAAGCTTTCTTT,CSAKGPTEAFF
NA,once,TRBV4-3,TRBJ1-2,TGCGCCAGCAGGAAAGCAGGGGATCGCTATGGCTACACCTTC,CASRKAGDRYGYTF